This is a list of T cell receptor beta chains from one sample in a study of blood T cell repertoires in COVID-19. Profiled with immunoSEQ multiplex PCR; TCRdb holds only in-frame clones, not every one. The profile shows 150,000 to 200,000 clones, 88% of them singletons. Sequencing was carried out using peripheral blood. These TCRs come from a man aged 50 to 60 who had recovered from COVID-19. CDR3s include the opening cysteine and the closing phenylalanine or tryptophan. The order of the fields is V gene, D gene, clone size, J gene, CDR3 protein, CDR3 DNA. A D gene is named only where the DNA matches it firmly. Some rows have no size entry. The others give once, few or many, or a class for an expanded clone.

>TRBV9|TRBD2|many|TRBJ2-1
CASSSGSSYNEQFF
TGTGCCAGCTCCAGCGGGAGCTCCTACAATGAGCAGTTCTTC
>TRBV7-2|TRBD1|-|TRBJ2-3
CASSWRGVQGSTDTQYF
TGTGCCAGCAGCTGGAGAGGAGTACAGGGGAGCACAGATACGCAGTATTTT
>TRBV15|TRBD1|-|TRBJ2-1
CATRKGTGSYNEQFF
TGTGCCACCAGAAAGGGGACAGGGTCTTACAATGAGCAGTTCTTC
>TRBV4-3|-|-|TRBJ2-2
CASSQEGLALTGELFF
TGCGCCAGCAGCCAAGAAGGGCTAGCCCTAACCGGGGAGCTGTTTTTT
>TRBV6-5|TRBD1|-|TRBJ1-5
CASNSGQGHQPQHF
TGTGCCAGCAATTCCGGACAGGGGCATCAGCCCCAGCATTTT
>TRBV6-2/TRBV6-3|TRBD1|-|TRBJ1-5
CASSYRGLSNQPQHF
TGTGCCAGCAGTTACAGGGGGCTGAGCAATCAGCCCCAGCATTTT
>TRBV6-4|-|-|TRBJ2-2
CASSAFTGSGELFF
TGTGCCAGCAGTGCCTTCACAGGGTCCGGGGAGCTGTTTTTT
>TRBV2|TRBD1|-|TRBJ1-4
CASQQGGGEKLFF
TGTGCCTCTCAACAGGGGGGGGGTGAAAAACTGTTTTTT
>TRBV2|-|-|TRBJ1-4
CASSEGGSGNGEKLFF
TGTGCCAGCAGTGAGGGGGGTTCAGGGAACGGTGAAAAACTGTTTTTT
>TRBV5-1|-|-|TRBJ2-7
CASSLAKGVIHEQYF
TGCGCCAGCAGCTTGGCCAAGGGAGTCATTCACGAGCAGTACTTC
>TRBV5-8|-|-|TRBJ1-4
CASSTRPGEEKLFF
TGTGCCAGCAGCACCAGGCCCGGCGAGGAAAAACTGTTTTTT
>TRBV9|TRBD1|-|TRBJ1-4
CASSATGGGEKLFF
TGTGCCAGCAGCGCGACAGGGGGAGGAGAAAAACTGTTTTTT